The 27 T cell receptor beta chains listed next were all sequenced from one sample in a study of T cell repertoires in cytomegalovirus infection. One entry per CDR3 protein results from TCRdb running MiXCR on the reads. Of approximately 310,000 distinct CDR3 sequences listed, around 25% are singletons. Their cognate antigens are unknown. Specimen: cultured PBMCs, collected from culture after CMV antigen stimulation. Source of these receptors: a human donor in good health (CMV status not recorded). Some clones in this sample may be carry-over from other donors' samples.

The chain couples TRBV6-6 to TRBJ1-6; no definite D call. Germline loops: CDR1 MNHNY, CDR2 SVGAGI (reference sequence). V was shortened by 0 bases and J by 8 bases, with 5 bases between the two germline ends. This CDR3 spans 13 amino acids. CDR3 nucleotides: TGTGCCAGCAGTTACTCCCGGGATTCACCCCTCCACTTT. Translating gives CASSYSRDSPLHF.

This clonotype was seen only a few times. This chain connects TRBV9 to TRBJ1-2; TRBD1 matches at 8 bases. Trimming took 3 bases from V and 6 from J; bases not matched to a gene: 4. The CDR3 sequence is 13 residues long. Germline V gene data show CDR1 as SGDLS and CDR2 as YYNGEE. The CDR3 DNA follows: TGTGCCAGCAGCGCGACAGGGGAGAATGGCTACACCTTC. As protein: CASSATGENGYTF.

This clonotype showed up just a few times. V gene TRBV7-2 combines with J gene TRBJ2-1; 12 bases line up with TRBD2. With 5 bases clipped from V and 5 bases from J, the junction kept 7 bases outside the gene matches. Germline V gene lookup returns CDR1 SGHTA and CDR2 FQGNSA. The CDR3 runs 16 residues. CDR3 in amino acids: CASSARTSGTNNEQFF. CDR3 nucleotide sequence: TGTGCCAGCAGCGCCCGGACTAGCGGGACCAACAATGAGCAGTTCTTC.

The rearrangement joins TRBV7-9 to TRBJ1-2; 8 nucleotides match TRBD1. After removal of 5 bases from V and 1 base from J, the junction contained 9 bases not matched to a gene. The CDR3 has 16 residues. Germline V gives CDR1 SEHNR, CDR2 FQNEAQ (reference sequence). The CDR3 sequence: CASSPGTGIVNYGYTF. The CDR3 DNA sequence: TGTGCCAGCAGCCCCGGGACAGGAATTGTTAACTATGGCTACACCTTC.

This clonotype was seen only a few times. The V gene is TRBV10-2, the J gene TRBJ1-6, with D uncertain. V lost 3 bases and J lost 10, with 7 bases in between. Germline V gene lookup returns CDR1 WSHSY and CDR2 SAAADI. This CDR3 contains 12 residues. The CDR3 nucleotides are TGCGCCAGCAGTGAAATGGAATCACCCCTCCACTTT. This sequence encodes CASSEMESPLHF.

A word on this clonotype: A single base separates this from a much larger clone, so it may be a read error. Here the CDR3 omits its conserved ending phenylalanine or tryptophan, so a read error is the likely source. CDR3 protein: CASSGALGQGQETQYV. The CDR3 bases are TGTGCCAGCAGCGGAGCGTTGGGACAGGGCCAAGAGACCCAGTACGTC. The rearrangement joins TRBV7-8 to TRBJ2-5; 9 bases line up with TRBD1. Trimming removed 5 bases from V and 1 base from J; junction bases left unmatched: 8. The CDR3 spans 16 residues. Germline values: CDR1 SGHVS, CDR2 FQNEAQ.

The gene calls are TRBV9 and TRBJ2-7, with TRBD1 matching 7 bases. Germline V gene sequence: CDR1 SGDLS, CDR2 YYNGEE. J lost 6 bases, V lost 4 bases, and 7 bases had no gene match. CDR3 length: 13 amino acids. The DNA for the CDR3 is TGTGCCAGCAGCCCATCACAGGGGCCCGAGCAGTACTTC. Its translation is CASSPSQGPEQYF.

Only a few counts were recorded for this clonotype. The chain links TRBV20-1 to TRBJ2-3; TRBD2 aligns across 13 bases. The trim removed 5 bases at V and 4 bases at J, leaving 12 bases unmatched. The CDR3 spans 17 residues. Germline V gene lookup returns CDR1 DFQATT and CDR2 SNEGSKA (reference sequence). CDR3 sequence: CSAGTLAGGPVSDTQYF. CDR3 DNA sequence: TGCAGTGCTGGCACACTAGCGGGAGGGCCGGTGTCAGATACGCAGTATTTT.

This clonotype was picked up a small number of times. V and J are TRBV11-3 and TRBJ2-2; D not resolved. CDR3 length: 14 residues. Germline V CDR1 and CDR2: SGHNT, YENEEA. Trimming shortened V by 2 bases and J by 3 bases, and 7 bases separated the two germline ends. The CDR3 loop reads CASSLQTHTGELFF. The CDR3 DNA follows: TGTGCCAGCAGCTTACAGACACACACCGGGGAGCTGTTTTTT.

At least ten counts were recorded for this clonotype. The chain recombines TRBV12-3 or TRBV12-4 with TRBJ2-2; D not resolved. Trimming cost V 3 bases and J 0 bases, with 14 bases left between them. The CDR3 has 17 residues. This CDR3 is CASSFISANANTGELFF. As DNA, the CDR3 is TGTGCCAGCAGTTTTATCAGTGCGAACGCGAACACCGGGGAGCTGTTTTTT.

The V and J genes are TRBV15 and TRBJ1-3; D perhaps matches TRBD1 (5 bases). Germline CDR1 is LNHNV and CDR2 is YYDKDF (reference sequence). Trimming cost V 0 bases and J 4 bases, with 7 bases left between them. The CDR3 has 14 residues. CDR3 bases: TGTGCCACCAGCAGAGATGGGGCAGGAAACACCATATATTTT. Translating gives CATSRDGAGNTIYF.

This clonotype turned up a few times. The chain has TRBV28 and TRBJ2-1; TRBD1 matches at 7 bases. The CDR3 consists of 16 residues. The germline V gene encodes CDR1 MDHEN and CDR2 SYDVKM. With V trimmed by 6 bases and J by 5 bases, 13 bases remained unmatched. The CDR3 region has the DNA TGTGCCAGCAGCCCCTTGATTCCGGGACAGCACAATGAGCAGTTCTTC. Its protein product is CASSPLIPGQHNEQFF.

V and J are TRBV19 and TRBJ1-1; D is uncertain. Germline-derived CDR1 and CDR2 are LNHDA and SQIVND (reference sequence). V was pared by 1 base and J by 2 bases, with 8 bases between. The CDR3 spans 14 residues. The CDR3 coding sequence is TGTGCCAGTAGTATAGTTGGCGGAAACACTGAAGCTTTCTTT. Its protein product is CASSIVGGNTEAFF.

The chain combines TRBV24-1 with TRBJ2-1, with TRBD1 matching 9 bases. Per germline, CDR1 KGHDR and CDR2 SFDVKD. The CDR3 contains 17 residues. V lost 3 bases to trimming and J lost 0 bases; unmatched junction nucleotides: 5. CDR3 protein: CATSDPGTGRSYNEQFF. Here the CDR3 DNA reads TGTGCCACCAGTGATCCCGGGACAGGGCGCTCCTACAATGAGCAGTTCTTC.

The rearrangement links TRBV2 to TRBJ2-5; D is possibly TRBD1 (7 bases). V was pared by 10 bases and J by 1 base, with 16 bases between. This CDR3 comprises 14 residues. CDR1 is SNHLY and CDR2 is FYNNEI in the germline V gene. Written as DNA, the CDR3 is TGTGCCACCAGGGGGAGGCTGGGCCAAGAGACCCAGTACTTC. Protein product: CATRGRLGQETQYF.

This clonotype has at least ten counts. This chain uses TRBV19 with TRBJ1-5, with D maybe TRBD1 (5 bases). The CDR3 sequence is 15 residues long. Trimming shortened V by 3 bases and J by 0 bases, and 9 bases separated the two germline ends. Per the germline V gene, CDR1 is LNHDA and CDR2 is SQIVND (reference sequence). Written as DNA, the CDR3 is TGTGCCAGTAGTATTGGGGCACATAGCAATCAGCCCCAGCATTTT. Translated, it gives CASSIGAHSNQPQHF.

DNA for the CDR3: TGTGCCAGCGACCTGGGTAGGGACAGTCCGTCCAATGAGCAGTTCTTC. It specifies CASDLGRDSPSNEQFF. The rearrangement joins TRBV11-2 to TRBJ2-1; 7 positions match TRBD1. The germline gives CDR1 SGHAT, CDR2 FQNNGV. CDR3 size: 16 residues. The J segment lost 6 bases and the V segment lost 8 bases, leaving 16 bases of the junction unmatched.

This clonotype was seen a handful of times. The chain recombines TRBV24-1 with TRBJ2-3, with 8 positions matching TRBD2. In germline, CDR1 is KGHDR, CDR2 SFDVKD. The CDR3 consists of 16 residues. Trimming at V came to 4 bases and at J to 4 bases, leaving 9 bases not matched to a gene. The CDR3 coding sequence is TGTGCCACCAGTGAAGGCGGGAGGTGGTCCTCAGATACGCAGTATTTT. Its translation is CATSEGGRWSSDTQYF.

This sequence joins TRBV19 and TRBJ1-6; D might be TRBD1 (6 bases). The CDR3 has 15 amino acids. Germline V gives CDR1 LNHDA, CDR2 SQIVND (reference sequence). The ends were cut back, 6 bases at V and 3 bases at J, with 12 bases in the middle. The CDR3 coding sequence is TGTGCCAGTAGAGACTTACAGGGCTATAATTCACCCCTCCACTTT. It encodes CASRDLQGYNSPLHF.

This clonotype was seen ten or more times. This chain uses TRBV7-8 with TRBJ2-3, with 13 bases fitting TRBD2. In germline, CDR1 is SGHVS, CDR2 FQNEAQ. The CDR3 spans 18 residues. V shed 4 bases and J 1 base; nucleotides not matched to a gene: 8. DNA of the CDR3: TGTGCCAGCAGCTCCGGACTAGCGGGAGAGTCTCGCACAGATACGCAGTATTTT. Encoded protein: CASSSGLAGESRTDTQYF. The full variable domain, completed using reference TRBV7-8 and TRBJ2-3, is GAGVSQSPRYKVAKRGQDVALRCDPISGHVSLFWYQQALGQGPEFLTYFQNEAQLDKSGLPSDRFFAERPEGSVSTLKIQRTQQEDSAVYLCASSSGLAGESRTDTQYFGPGTRLTVL.

CDR3 sequence reads: CSVEEVRGYEAFF. The CDR3 nucleotides are TGCAGCGTTGAAGAGGTCAGGGGGTATGAAGCTTTCTTT. This rearrangement joins TRBV29-1 to TRBJ1-1, with 7 bases aligning to TRBD1. This CDR3 is built from 13 residues. Trimming removed 0 bases from V and 7 bases from J; junction bases left unmatched: 5. Germline CDR1 reads SQVTM; CDR2 reads ANQGSEA.

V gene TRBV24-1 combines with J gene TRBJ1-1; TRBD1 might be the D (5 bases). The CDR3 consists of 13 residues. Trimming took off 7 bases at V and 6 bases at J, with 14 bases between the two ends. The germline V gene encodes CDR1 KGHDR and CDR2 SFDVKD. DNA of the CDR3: TGTGCCACCAGCGGGACGGATGGCCCTGAAGCTTTCTTT. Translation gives CATSGTDGPEAFF.

The CDR3 loop reads CASSYSPEDRQYYTF. CDR3 DNA: TGTGCCAGCAGTTACTCCCCGGAGGATCGACAGTACTACACCTTC. The chain links TRBV6-5 to TRBJ1-2; the D gene is possibly TRBD1 (5 bases). This CDR3 has 15 amino acids. Germline V gene data show CDR1 as MNHEY and CDR2 as SVGAGI. Trimming took off 0 bases at V and 10 bases at J, with 18 bases between the two ends.

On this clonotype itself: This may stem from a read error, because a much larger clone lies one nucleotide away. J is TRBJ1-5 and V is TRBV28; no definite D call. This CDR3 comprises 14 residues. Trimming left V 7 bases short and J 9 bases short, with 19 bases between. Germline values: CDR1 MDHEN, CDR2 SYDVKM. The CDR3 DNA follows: TGTGCCAGCATTCCTTCGTGTCCCCCATGGCCCCAGCATTTT. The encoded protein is CASIPSCPPWPQHF.

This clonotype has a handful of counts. CDR3 DNA sequence: TGTGCCAGCAGCCGGGGTGTAGGGGCTGAAGCTTTCTTT. This translates into CASSRGVGAEAFF. This rearrangement joins TRBV27 to TRBJ1-1; maybe TRBD1 (5 bases). The germline V gene has CDR1 MNHEY and CDR2 SMNVEV (reference sequence). V gave up 6 bases and J gave up 6 bases, with 14 bases separating them. This CDR3 spans 13 amino acids.

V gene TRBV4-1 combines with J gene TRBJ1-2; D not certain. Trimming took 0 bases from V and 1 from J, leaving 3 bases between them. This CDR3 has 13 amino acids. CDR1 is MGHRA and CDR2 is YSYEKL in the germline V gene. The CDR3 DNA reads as TGCGCCAGCAGCCAAGAGGTTAACTATGGCTACACCTTC. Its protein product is CASSQEVNYGYTF.

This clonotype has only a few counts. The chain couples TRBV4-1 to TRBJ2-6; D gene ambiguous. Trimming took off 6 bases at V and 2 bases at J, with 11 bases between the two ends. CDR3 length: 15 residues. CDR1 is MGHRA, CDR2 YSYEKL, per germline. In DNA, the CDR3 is TGCGCCAGCAGTTTTACGGTGACTGGGGCCAACGTCCTGACTTTC. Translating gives CASSFTVTGANVLTF.